This section outlines one T cell receptor beta chain sequence together with its context. The antigen is not known. Authors' methods: Because ImmunoSEQ provided only junction sequences with no quality scores, the filtering differed. Clones were sequenced by immunoSEQ multiplex PCR, and TCRdb holds only the in-frame ones, with some missing. V and J calls and clone size are copied from that table; D and trimming were computed from the DNA. The table shows roughly 770,000 clones, with 96% occurring only once. The sample comes from a study of shared clonotypes between healthy human individuals. Study-level points and caveats: An effect of sequencing depth on clonotype sharing among donors was expected.

Terminally differentiated effector memory CD45RA+ cells were excluded by CCR7 positive selection of CD45RO-negative cells. All donors qualified as healthy HIV-negative adults and had experienced no recent acute infections or vaccinations. This TCR derives from a man under 40 in good health. The sequenced sample was naive CD8+ T cells sorted from blood.

CDR3 amino acids: CASSLRYNQPQHF. The CDR3 DNA follows: TGTGCCAGCAGTTTAAGGTACAATCAGCCCCAGCATTTT. This chain joins TRBV27 and TRBJ1-5; D gene uncertain. Germline V gene lookup returns CDR1 MNHEY and CDR2 SMNVEV (reference sequence). V was pared by 2 bases and J by 3 bases, with 5 bases between. The CDR3 is 13 amino acids.